The next 21 T cell receptor beta chains were all read from a single sample in a study of blood T cell repertoires in COVID-19. TCRdb's table, derived via immunoSEQ multiplex PCR, lists solely in-frame clones and lacks some. The sample lists approximately 260,000 clones, roughly 89% occurring once. Material for sequencing was peripheral blood. These receptors all come from a woman aged 55-69 years with COVID-19, enrolled during active disease.

The chain employs TRBV4-1 and TRBJ2-1, with TRBD1 matching over 8 bases. CDR1 MGHRA and CDR2 YSYEKL come from the germline V gene. This CDR3 contains 17 residues. J lost 2 bases, V lost 6 bases, and 12 bases had no gene match. The chain's CDR3 is CASSPSDRAITYNEQFF. CDR3 in DNA: TGCGCCAGCAGTCCTTCGGACAGGGCGATCACCTACAATGAGCAGTTCTTC.

The chain recombines TRBV10-3 with TRBJ2-1; possible D gene TRBD1, 5 bases. V dropped 6 bases and J dropped 9 bases, with 15 bases sitting between them. CDR3 length equals 13 residues. The germline gives CDR1 ENHRY, CDR2 SYGVKD. CDR3: CAISMTDIGEQFF. CDR3 nucleotide sequence: TGTGCCATCAGCATGACGGACATTGGTGAGCAGTTCTTC.

The V call is TRBV19, the J call TRBJ1-1; a possible D gene is TRBD1 (5 bases). This CDR3 contains 14 residues. Trimming took off 1 base at V and 7 bases at J, with 13 bases between the two ends. Germline CDR1 reads LNHDA; CDR2 reads SQIVND (reference sequence). The CDR3 nucleotides read TGTGCCAGTAGTATAGGGGGCCCCTCGTTTGAAGCTTTCTTT. Encoded protein: CASSIGGPSFEAFF.

The chain links TRBV20-1 to TRBJ2-7; no clear D gene. V was clipped by 4 bases and J by 3 bases, with 7 bases between them. The CDR3 is made up of 11 amino acids. Looked up from germline, CDR1 is DFQATT and CDR2 is SNEGSKA (reference sequence). The CDR3 reads CSAMLGYEQYF. As DNA, the CDR3 is TGCAGTGCTATGCTAGGCTACGAGCAGTACTTC.

The chain couples TRBV6-2 or TRBV6-3 to TRBJ1-2, with D possibly TRBD1 on 6 matching bases. Germline-derived CDR1 and CDR2 are MNHEY and SVGEGT. V was pared by 2 bases and J by 8 bases, with 18 bases between. The CDR3 sequence is 15 residues long. The CDR3 loop is CASSYPDRSIMGYTF. The DNA for the CDR3 is TGTGCCAGCAGTTACCCTGACAGGTCTATAATGGGCTACACCTTC.

The CDR3 nucleotides are TGTGCTAGTGGCCCGGACAGGGGAGTATACAATGAGCAGTTCTTC. Translation gives CASGPDRGVYNEQFF. This sequence joins TRBV12-5 and TRBJ2-1, with TRBD1 matching over 9 bases. The CDR3 has 15 residues. The germline gives CDR1 LGHNT, CDR2 FRNRAP. With V trimmed by 6 bases and J by 4 bases, 7 bases remained unmatched.

This chain connects TRBV2 to TRBJ1-5; 8 bases fit TRBD1. From germline, CDR1 is SNHLY and CDR2 FYNNEI. This CDR3 spans 15 amino acids. V gave up 7 bases and J gave up 4 bases; unmatched junction bases: 9. In DNA form, the CDR3 reads TGTGCCAGCATGTCGGACAGGGTGCGGAATCAGCCCCAGCATTTT. It codes for CASMSDRVRNQPQHF.

The chain combines TRBV10-3 with TRBJ1-4; 9 bases fit TRBD1. Unmatched junction bases numbered 2, after V lost 7 bases and J lost 5 bases. Germline CDR1 ENHRY, CDR2 SYGVKD. This CDR3 region has 13 residues. The DNA of the CDR3 is TGTGCCATCAAAGGGACAGGGAATGAAAAACTGTTTTTT. This encodes CAIKGTGNEKLFF.

The chain recombines TRBV3-1 (or the pseudogene TRBV3-2) with TRBJ1-6; D possibly corresponds to TRBD1 (6 bases). The CDR3 sequence is 15 residues long. The germline gives CDR1 LGHDT, CDR2 YNNKEL (reference sequence). The V and J ends lost 4 bases and 3 bases respectively, with 10 bases between them. CDR3 in amino acids: CASSPTGSYNSPLHF. The DNA for the CDR3 is TGTGCCAGCAGCCCTACAGGGAGCTATAATTCACCCCTCCACTTT.

This clone was recorded once. The genes are TRBV6-5 and TRBJ1-6; no definite D call. This CDR3 spans 15 amino acids. Between the trimmed V and J ends, which lost 0 bases and 3 bases, there was a span of 6 bases. CDR1 and CDR2 (germline): MNHEY, SVGAGI. The CDR3 region is CASSYSAIYNSPLHF. As DNA, the CDR3 is TGTGCCAGCAGTTACTCGGCCATCTATAATTCACCCCTCCACTTT.

This chain connects TRBV25-1 to TRBJ1-1; 10 bases line up with TRBD1. V dropped 3 bases and J dropped 3; count of bases not matched to a gene: 4. The CDR3 runs 15 residues. Per the germline V gene, CDR1 is MGHDK and CDR2 is SYGVNS. The CDR3 loop reads CASSDPGTGDTEAFF. The CDR3, as DNA: TGTGCCAGCAGTGACCCCGGGACAGGGGACACTGAAGCTTTCTTT.

This clone was seen a single time. V and J are TRBV19 and TRBJ1-6; D ambiguous. The V end lost 3 bases, the J end lost 0 bases, and 9 bases lay between the germline ends. The CDR3 runs to 16 residues. Germline V gene data show CDR1 as LNHDA and CDR2 as SQIVND (reference sequence). This CDR3 is CASSIRSSSYNSPLHF. CDR3 coding DNA: TGTGCCAGTAGTATCAGGTCCAGCTCCTATAATTCACCCCTCCACTTT.

As DNA, the CDR3 is TGCGCCAGCAGCCCGGGACACAATCAGCCCCAGCATTTT. Residues: CASSPGHNQPQHF. The chain is built from TRBV4-1 and TRBJ1-5, with D perhaps matching TRBD1 (6 bases). Trimming shortened V by 4 bases and J by 3 bases, and 7 bases separated the two germline ends. This CDR3 spans 13 amino acids. In germline, CDR1 is MGHRA, CDR2 YSYEKL.

The gene calls are TRBV18 and TRBJ2-7; 8 bases are a match to TRBD1. V lost 3 bases to trimming and J lost 4 bases; unmatched junction nucleotides: 14. The CDR3 sequence is 17 residues long. Looked up from germline, CDR1 is KGHSH and CDR2 is LQKENI. As DNA, the CDR3 is TGTGCCAGCTCACCGTCCGTGAAAGCAGGGGGCGAGTACGAGCAGTACTTC. It translates to CASSPSVKAGGEYEQYF.

The CDR3 loop reads CACSLKPSNYEQYF. The CDR3 bases are TGTGCCTGTTCGTTAAAGCCGTCCAACTACGAGCAGTACTTC. The J gene is TRBJ2-7, the V gene TRBV30; D gene unclear. V lost 6 bases, J lost 3 bases, and 18 bases lay in between. The CDR3 spans 14 residues. CDR1 is GTSNPN and CDR2 is SVGIG in the germline V gene (reference sequence).

This chain connects TRBV2 to TRBJ2-5, with D uncertain. V lost 6 bases, J lost 5 bases, and 16 bases lay in between. CDR3 size: 14 residues. Germline lookup yields CDR1 SNHLY and CDR2 FYNNEI. The CDR3 here is CASSGGGGWETQYF. In DNA form, the CDR3 reads TGTGCCAGCAGCGGCGGTGGCGGATGGGAGACCCAGTACTTC.

A note on this clone: The same CDR3 can be traced to other DNA sequences in this sample. This chain links TRBV5-1 with TRBJ1-2; D is unclear. Germline CDR1 and CDR2: SGHRS and YFSETQ. Between the trimmed V and J ends, which lost 0 bases and 3 bases, there was a span of 6 bases. This CDR3 is 13 amino acids long. The CDR3 DNA is TGCGCCAGCAGCTTGGAGGGAGACTATGGCTACACCTTC. It translates to CASSLEGDYGYTF.

V gene TRBV30 combines with J gene TRBJ1-1, with D perhaps TRBD1 (6 bases). In germline, CDR1 is GTSNPN, CDR2 SVGIG (reference sequence). This CDR3 is built from 11 residues. The CDR3 bases are TGTGTGCGACAGGCGAACACTGAAGCTTTCTTT. Translating gives CVRQANTEAFF.

V is TRBV5-4 and J is TRBJ2-3; the match to TRBD1 covers 7 bases. CDR1 and CDR2 from the germline V gene are SGHNT and YYREEE (reference sequence). With V trimmed by 3 bases and J by 2 bases, 6 bases remained unmatched. The CDR3 covers 15 residues. CDR3 amino acids: CASSSRDSLTDTQYF. In DNA form, the CDR3 reads TGTGCCAGCAGCTCCCGGGACAGCCTCACAGATACGCAGTATTTT.

The chain links TRBV27 to TRBJ2-5, with a possible D match to TRBD1 (6 bases). CDR1 is MNHEY and CDR2 is SMNVEV in the germline V gene (reference sequence). The germline V and J ends were trimmed by 5 bases and 7 bases, with 20 bases remaining between them. This CDR3 has 15 amino acids. The CDR3 spells CASSPGTRSSGTQYF. The DNA of the CDR3 is TGTGCCAGCAGTCCCGGGACAAGGTCCTCGGGGACCCAGTACTTC.

V usage is TRBV30 and J usage is TRBJ2-3; 8 nucleotides line up with TRBD1. With 6 bases clipped from V and 3 bases from J, the junction kept 8 bases outside the gene matches. The germline CDR1 and CDR2 sequences are GTSNPN and SVGIG (reference sequence). The CDR3 is 14 amino acids. The CDR3 DNA sequence: TGTGCCTGTGGACGGGGACAGGTGACAGATACGCAGTATTTT. Translating it yields CACGRGQVTDTQYF. Filled out from reference TRBV30 and TRBJ2-3, the complete variable domain reads SQTIHQWPATLVQPVGSPLSLECTVEGTSNPNLYWYRQAAGRGLQLLFYSVGIGQISSEVPQNLSASRPQDRQFILSSKKLLLSDSGFYLCACGRGQVTDTQYFGPGTRLTVL.